This TCR beta chain was retrieved from a study of cytomegalovirus exposure and HLA in healthy donors. Overall study context: Within the Caucasian-associated ancestry cluster were under 85% of the roughly 360 genotyped donors. Study conclusions and caveats: Published work reported that the classifier diagnosed cytomegalovirus status with high specificity and sensitivity. The investigators catalogued 150 or so TCR beta chains as cytomegalovirus-associated.

Primers included in the PCR were 60 Vbeta and 13 Jbeta primers. Here immunoSEQ multiplex PCR was the method, and the copy in TCRdb shows in-frame clones only, minus some. The data hold under 150,000 clones, with around 80% observed a single time. Comments on this clone: Its antigen remains unidentified.

CDR1 and CDR2 (germline): SGHTS, YDEGEE. The CDR3 has 14 amino acids. V was cut by 0 bases and J by 5 bases, with 11 bases left in between. The receptor's source is a male donor in good health and CMV-seronegative. The rearrangement links TRBV5-8 to TRBJ1-1; tentatively, D is TRBD1 (6 bases). The sequenced sample was PBMCs. The CDR3 reads CASSLEQGITEAFF. CDR3 bases: TGTGCCAGCAGCTTGGAGCAGGGGATAACTGAAGCTTTCTTT.